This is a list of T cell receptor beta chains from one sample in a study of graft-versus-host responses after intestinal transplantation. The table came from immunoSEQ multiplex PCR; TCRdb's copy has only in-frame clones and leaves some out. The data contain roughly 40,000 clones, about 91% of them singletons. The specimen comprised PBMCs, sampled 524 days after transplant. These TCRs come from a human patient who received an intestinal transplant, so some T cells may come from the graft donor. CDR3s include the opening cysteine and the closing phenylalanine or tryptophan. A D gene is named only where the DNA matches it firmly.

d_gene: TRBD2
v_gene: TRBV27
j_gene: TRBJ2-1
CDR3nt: TGTGCCAGCAGCCTAGGACTAGCGGGGGTCTACAATGAGCAGTTCTTC
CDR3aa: CASSLGLAGVYNEQFF

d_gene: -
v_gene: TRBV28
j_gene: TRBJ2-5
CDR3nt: TGTGCCAGCAGTTTATGGGGGGGCGACCCAGAGACCCAGTACTTC
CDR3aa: CASSLWGGDPETQYF

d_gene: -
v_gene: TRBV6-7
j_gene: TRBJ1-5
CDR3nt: TGTGCCAGCAGTTACCCCCGGGACAAAGGCAGCAATCAGCCCCAGCATTTT
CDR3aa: CASSYPRDKGSNQPQHF

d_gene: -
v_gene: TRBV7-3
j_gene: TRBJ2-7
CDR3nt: TGTGCCAGCAGCTTAACTGCCGGTACGGGTGAGCAGTACTTC
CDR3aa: CASSLTAGTGEQYF

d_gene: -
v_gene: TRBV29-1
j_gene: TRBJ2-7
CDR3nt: TGCAGCGTTGACTCCAGGGGGGGGGAGCAGTACTTC
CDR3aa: CSVDSRGGEQYF

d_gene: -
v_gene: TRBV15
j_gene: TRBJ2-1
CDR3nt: TGTGCCACCAGCAGAGATCGGCGAGGGGAGCAGTTCTTC
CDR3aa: CATSRDRRGEQFF

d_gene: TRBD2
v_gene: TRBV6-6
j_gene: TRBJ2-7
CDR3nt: TGTGCCAGCAGGCGAGCGGGAAACTACGAGCAGTACTTC
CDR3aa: CASRRAGNYEQYF

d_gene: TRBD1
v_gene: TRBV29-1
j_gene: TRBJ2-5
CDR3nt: TGCAGCGCCGACAGGGTGAATCAAGAGACCCAGTACTTC
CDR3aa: CSADRVNQETQYF

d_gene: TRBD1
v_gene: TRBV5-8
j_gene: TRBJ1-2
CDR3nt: TGTGCCAGCAGCTTGGATGGGGACAGCATTGGCTACACCTTC
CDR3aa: CASSLDGDSIGYTF

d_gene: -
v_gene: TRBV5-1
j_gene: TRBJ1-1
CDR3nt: TGCGCCAGCAGCTTGGCCACTGCGAACACTGAAGCTTTCTTT
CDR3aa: CASSLATANTEAFF

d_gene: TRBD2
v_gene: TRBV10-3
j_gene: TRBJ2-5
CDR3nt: TGTGCCATCAGTGACGTAGGACTAGCGGGAGGGGGGACCCAGTACTTC
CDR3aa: CAISDVGLAGGGTQYF

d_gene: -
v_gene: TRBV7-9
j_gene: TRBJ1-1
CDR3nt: TGTGCCAGCAGCTTAGCGGGGGGGAACACTGAAGCTTTCTTT
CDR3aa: CASSLAGGNTEAFF

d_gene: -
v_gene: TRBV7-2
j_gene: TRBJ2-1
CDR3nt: TGTGCCAGCAGCCCCTACGGTCCCCAACACAATGAGCAGTTCTTC
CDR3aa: CASSPYGPQHNEQFF

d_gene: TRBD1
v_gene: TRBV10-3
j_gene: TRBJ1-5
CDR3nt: TGTGCCATCAGCGCCGACAGGGGAGGCAATCAGCCCCAGCATTTT
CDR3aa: CAISADRGGNQPQHF

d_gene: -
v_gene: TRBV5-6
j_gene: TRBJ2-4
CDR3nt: TGTGCCAGCAGCTTGTTAGACGATAAAAACATTCAGTACTTC
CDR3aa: CASSLLDDKNIQYF

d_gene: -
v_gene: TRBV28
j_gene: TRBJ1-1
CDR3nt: TGTGCCAGCAGTTTTCGGACAGTCACTGAAGCTTTCTTT
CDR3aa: CASSFRTVTEAFF

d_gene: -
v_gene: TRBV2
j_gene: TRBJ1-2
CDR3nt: TGTGCCAGCAGTGTTCGGGCGGATGGCTACACCTTC
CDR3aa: CASSVRADGYTF

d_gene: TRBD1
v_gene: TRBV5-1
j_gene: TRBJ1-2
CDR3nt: TGCGCCAGCAGCTTAAGACAGGGGGTTAGTGGCTACACCTTC
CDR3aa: CASSLRQGVSGYTF

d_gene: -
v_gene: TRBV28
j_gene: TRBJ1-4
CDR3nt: TGTGCCAGCAGTCCCCTCGGAGCTACTAATGAAAAACTGTTTTTT
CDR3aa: CASSPLGATNEKLFF

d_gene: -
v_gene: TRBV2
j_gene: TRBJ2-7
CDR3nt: TGTGCCAGCAAACGGACGGCGTCCTACGAGCAGTACTTC
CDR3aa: CASKRTASYEQYF

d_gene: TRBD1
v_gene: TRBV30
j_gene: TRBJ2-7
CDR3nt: TGTGCCTGGAGTAGACAGGGTTTGTCCTCCTACGAGCAGTACTTC
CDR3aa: CAWSRQGLSSYEQYF

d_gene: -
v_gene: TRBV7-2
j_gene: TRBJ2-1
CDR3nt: TGTGCCAGCAGCTTAGCAGGGGTCAATGAGCAGTTCTTC
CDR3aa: CASSLAGVNEQFF

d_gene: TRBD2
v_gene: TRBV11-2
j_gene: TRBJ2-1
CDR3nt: TGTGCCAGCAGCTCGACTAGCGGGGGGGATGAGCAGTTCTTC
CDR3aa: CASSSTSGGDEQFF

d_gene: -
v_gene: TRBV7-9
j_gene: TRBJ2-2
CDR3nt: TGTGCCAGCAGTCCAAGCAGGGTGGCCGGGGAGCTGTTTTTT
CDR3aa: CASSPSRVAGELFF

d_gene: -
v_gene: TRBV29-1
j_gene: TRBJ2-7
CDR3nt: TGCAGCGTTGAAGATCCCGGGGCAGGGAAAGGCTACGAGCAGTACTTC
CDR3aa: CSVEDPGAGKGYEQYF

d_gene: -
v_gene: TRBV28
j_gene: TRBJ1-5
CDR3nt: TGTGCCAGCACGGGGCATTGGGTCAATCAGCCCCAGCATTTT
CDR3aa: CASTGHWVNQPQHF

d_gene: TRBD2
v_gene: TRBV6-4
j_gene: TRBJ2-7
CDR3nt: TGTGCCAGCAGTGACGTGCGGGAGTCCTCCTACGAGCAGTACTTC
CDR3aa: CASSDVRESSYEQYF